This TCR beta chain was recovered during a study of shared clonotypes between healthy human individuals. Per the study methods: Filtering differed, since immunoSEQ gave only junction sequences and no quality scores. Generated by immunoSEQ multiplex PCR, the TCRdb table keeps only in-frame clones and is missing some. The V and J calls and the clone size are those of that table, but D and trimming were determined from the DNA. The sample holds some 2,500,000 clones, 80% to 95% seen once. CD4+ cells underwent separation, giving CD45RA+ naive and CD45RA-negative memory subsets. Unmatched junction bases numbered 2, after V lost 2 bases and J lost 0 bases. The CDR3 runs to 14 residues. Looked up from germline, CDR1 is SGHTS and CDR2 is YDEGEE.

The clonotype was recovered from a man aged 18 to 29 in good health. Some clones in this sample may be carry-over from other donors' samples. This sequence joins TRBV5-8 and TRBJ2-7; 7 positions match TRBD2. Sequencing used naive CD4+ T cells from PBMCs. The subset: CD45RA+ positively selected. CDR3 nucleotides: TGTGCCAGCAGCTTACGCGGGGGCTCCTACGAGCAGTACTTC. Translated, it gives CASSLRGGSYEQYF.